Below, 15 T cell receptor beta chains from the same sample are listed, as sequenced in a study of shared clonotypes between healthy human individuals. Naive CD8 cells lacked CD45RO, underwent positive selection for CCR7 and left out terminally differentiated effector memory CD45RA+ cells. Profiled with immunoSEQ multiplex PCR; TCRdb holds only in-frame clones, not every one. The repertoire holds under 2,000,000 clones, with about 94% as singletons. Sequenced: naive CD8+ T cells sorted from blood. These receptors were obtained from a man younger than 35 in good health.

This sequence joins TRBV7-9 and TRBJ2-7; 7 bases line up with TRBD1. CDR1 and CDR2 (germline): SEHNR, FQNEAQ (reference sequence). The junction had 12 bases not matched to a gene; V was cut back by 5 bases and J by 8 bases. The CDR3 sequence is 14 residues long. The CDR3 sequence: CASSPSTGLRKQYF. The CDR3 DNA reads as TGTGCCAGCAGCCCCTCGACAGGGTTGCGGAAGCAGTACTTC.

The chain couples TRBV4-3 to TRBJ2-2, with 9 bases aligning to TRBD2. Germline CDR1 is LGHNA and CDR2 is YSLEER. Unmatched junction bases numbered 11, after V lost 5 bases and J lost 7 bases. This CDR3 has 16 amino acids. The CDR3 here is CASSIAGREGLGELFF. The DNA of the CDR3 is TGCGCCAGCAGCATTGCCGGGCGGGAGGGCCTCGGGGAGCTGTTTTTT.

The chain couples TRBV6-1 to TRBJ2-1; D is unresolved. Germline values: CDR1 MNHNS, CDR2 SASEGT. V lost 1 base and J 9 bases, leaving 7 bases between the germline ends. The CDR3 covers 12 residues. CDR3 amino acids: CASSEGAVEQFF. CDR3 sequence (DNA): TGTGCCAGCAGTGAAGGGGCAGTTGAGCAGTTCTTC.

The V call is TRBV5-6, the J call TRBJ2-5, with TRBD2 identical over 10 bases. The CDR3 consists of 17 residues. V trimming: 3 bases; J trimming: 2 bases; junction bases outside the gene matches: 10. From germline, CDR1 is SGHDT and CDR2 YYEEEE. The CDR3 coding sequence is TGTGCCAGCAGCTCCGAGACTAGCGGGCCGGGACAAGAGACCCAGTACTTC. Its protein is CASSSETSGPGQETQYF.

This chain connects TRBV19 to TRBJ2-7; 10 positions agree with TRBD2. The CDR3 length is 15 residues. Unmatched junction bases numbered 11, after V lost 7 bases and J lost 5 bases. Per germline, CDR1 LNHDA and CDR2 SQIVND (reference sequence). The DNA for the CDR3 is TGTGCCAGTACCTCGGGAGCGGGAGGGCTGAACGAGCAGTACTTC. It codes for CASTSGAGGLNEQYF. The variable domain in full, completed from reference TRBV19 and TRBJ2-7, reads DGGITQSPKYLFRKEGQNVTLSCEQNLNHDAMYWYRQDPGQGLRLIYYSQIVNDFQKGDIAEGYSVSREKKESFPLTVTSAQKNPTAFYLCASTSGAGGLNEQYFGPGTRLTVT.

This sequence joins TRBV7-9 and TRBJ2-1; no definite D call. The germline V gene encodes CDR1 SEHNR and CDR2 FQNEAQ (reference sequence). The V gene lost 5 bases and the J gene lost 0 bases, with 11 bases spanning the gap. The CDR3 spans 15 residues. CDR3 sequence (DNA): TGTGCCAGCAGCCCCCCGTGGGGCTCCTACAATGAGCAGTTCTTC. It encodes CASSPPWGSYNEQFF.

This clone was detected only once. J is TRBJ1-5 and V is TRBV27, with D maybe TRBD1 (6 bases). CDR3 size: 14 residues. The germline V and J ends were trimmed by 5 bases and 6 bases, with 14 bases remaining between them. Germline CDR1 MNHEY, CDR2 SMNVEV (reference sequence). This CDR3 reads CASSPQGSGQPQHF. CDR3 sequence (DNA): TGTGCCAGCAGTCCCCAGGGGTCGGGTCAGCCCCAGCATTTT.

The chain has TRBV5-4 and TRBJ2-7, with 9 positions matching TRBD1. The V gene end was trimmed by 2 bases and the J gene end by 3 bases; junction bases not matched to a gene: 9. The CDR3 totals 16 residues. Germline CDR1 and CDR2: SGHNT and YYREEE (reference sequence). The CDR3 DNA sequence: TGTGCCAGCAGCTTCGGACAGGGGCCCCTCCTCTACGAGCAGTACTTC. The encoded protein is CASSFGQGPLLYEQYF.

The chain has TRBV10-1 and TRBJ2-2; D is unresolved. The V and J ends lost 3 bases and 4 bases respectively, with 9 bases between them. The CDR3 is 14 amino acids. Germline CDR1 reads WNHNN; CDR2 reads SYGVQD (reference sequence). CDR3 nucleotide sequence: TGCGCCAGCAGTGAAGACTTCCTCACCGGGGAGCTGTTTTTT. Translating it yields CASSEDFLTGELFF.

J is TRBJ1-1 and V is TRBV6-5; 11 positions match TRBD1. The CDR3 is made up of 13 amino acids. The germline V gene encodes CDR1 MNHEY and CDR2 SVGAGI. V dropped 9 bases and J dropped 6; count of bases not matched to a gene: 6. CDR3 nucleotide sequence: TGTGCCAGTTGGACAGGGGGCGCGCCTGAAGCTTTCTTT. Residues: CASWTGGAPEAFF.

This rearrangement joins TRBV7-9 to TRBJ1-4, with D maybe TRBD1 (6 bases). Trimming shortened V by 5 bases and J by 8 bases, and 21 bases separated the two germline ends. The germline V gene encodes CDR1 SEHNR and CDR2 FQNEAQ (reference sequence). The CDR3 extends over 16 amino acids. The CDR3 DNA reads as TGTGCCAGCAGCCTCCCCTTGGGGGGCGGAGGGGAAAAACTGTTTTTT. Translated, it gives CASSLPLGGGGEKLFF. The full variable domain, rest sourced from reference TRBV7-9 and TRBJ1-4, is DTGVSQNPRHKITKRGQNVTFRCDPISEHNRLYWYRQTLGQGPEFLTYFQNEAQLEKSRLLSDRFSAERPKGSFSTLEIQRTEQGDSAMYLCASSLPLGGGGEKLFFGSGTQLSVL.

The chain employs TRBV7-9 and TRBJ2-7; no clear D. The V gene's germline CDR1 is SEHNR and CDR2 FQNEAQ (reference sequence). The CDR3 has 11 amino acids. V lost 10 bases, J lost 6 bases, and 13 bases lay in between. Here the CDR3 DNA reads TGTGCCACCGAATTCCCCCCCGAGCAGTACTTC. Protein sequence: CATEFPPEQYF.

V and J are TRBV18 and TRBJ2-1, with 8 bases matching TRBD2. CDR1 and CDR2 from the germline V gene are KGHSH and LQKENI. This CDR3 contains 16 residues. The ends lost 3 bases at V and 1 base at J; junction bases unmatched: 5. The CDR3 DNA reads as TGTGCCAGCTCACCGGCTAGCGGGCCTTCCTACAATGAGCAGTTCTTC. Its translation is CASSPASGPSYNEQFF.

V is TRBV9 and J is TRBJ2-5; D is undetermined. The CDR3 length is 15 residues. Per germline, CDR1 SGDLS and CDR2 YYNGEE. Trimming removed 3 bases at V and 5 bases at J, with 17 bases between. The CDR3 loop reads CASSGLGVSWETQYF. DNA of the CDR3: TGTGCCAGCAGCGGCCTGGGTGTCTCTTGGGAGACCCAGTACTTC.

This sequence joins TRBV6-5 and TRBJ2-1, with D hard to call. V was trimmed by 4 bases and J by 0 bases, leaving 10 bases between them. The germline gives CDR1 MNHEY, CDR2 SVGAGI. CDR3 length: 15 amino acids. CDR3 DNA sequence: TGTGCCAGCAGTTCCCCCATTAACTCCTACAATGAGCAGTTCTTC. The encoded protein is CASSSPINSYNEQFF.